The 18 T cell receptor beta chains below all came from one sample that was sequenced in a study of T cell responses to AZD1222 COVID-19 vaccine. Here immunoSEQ multiplex PCR was the method, and the copy in TCRdb shows in-frame clones only, minus some. The sample consists of 150,000 or so clones, around nine tenths of them appearing once. Sequencing used peripheral blood, obtained on day 0 of AZD1222 vaccination. The receptors come from an adult in good health.

The rearrangement uses TRBV6-2 or TRBV6-3 and TRBJ2-1; 13 bases line up with TRBD2. The V segment lost 5 bases and the J segment 0 bases; nucleotides outside the gene matches: 7. Germline V gene sequence: CDR1 MNHEY, CDR2 SVGEGT. The CDR3 consists of 18 residues. The CDR3 is CASSHQGLAGSSYNEQFF. The CDR3, as DNA: TGTGCCAGCAGTCACCAGGGACTAGCGGGATCCTCCTACAATGAGCAGTTCTTC.

The rearrangement links TRBV27 to TRBJ2-7; 8 bases are shared with TRBD1. This CDR3 contains 14 residues. Germline V gene sequence: CDR1 MNHEY, CDR2 SMNVEV (reference sequence). Trimming removed 4 bases from V and 2 bases from J; junction bases left unmatched: 4. CDR3 coding DNA: TGTGCCAGCAGTTATCGGACAGGGCCCTACGAGCAGTACTTC. Amino acids: CASSYRTGPYEQYF.

V usage is TRBV18 and J usage is TRBJ2-3; D not certain. Germline V gene lookup returns CDR1 KGHSH and CDR2 LQKENI. V lost 2 bases and J lost 0, with 0 bases in between. The length of the CDR3 is 12 residues. CDR3 DNA sequence: TGTGCCAGCTCACCAAGCACAGATACGCAGTATTTT. Translated: CASSPSTDTQYF.

The CDR3 is CASSLWSGGQYF. In DNA form, the CDR3 reads TGTGCCAGCAGTTTGTGGTCCGGGGGTCAGTATTTT. This chain links TRBV28 with TRBJ2-3, with D perhaps matching TRBD2 (6 bases). The CDR3 consists of 12 residues. CDR1 is MDHEN, CDR2 SYDVKM, per germline. Trimming shortened V by 3 bases and J by 12 bases, and 13 bases separated the two germline ends.

The chain links TRBV25-1 to TRBJ2-1; D not certain. Trimming took 6 bases from V and 0 from J, leaving 15 bases between them. This CDR3 region has 16 residues. The germline V gene encodes CDR1 MGHDK and CDR2 SYGVNS. CDR3 loop: CASRAPAGNSYNEQFF. The DNA for the CDR3 is TGTGCCAGCAGGGCCCCCGCAGGTAACTCCTACAATGAGCAGTTCTTC.

The chain couples TRBV7-2 to TRBJ1-3, with TRBD1 matching 7 bases. V was clipped by 5 bases and J by 0 bases; unmatched bases: 7. CDR1 is SGHTA and CDR2 is FQGNSA in the germline V gene. The CDR3 spans 16 residues. The CDR3 DNA follows: TGTGCCAGCAGCCCGACAGGGCCCAGCTCTGGAAACACCATATATTTT. Protein: CASSPTGPSSGNTIYF.

V is TRBV11-2 and J is TRBJ2-5; D not certain. CDR1 and CDR2 (germline): SGHAT, FQNNGV. The CDR3 has 16 amino acids. Trimming stripped 4 bases from V and 2 bases from J, with 17 bases between. The CDR3 is CASSYYPDGVQETQYF. CDR3 nucleotides: TGTGCCAGCAGCTATTACCCGGACGGAGTTCAAGAGACCCAGTACTTC.

V usage is TRBV7-8 and J usage is TRBJ2-3; 9 positions match TRBD2. The CDR3 covers 18 residues. Trimming took 2 bases from V and 2 from J; bases not matched to a gene: 11. The germline V gene has CDR1 SGHVS and CDR2 FQNEAQ. In DNA form, the CDR3 reads TGTGCCAGCAGCTTATTAGCGGGGGCGCCTCCTGTCACAGATACGCAGTATTTT. This gives the protein CASSLLAGAPPVTDTQYF.

The V and J genes are TRBV9 and TRBJ1-4; D unclear. The CDR3 has 12 amino acids. The germline V and J ends were trimmed by 3 bases and 4 bases, with 4 bases remaining between them. The germline V gene encodes CDR1 SGDLS and CDR2 YYNGEE. The CDR3 DNA sequence: TGTGCCAGCAGCGGAAATAATGAAAAACTGTTTTTT. Protein product: CASSGNNEKLFF.

The chain links TRBV6-5 to TRBJ1-5; 7 bases line up with TRBD1. Looked up from germline, CDR1 is MNHEY and CDR2 is SVGAGI. The CDR3 extends over 13 amino acids. V dropped 5 bases and J dropped 7; count of bases not matched to a gene: 5. CDR3 nucleotides: TGTGCCAGCAGTAACAGGGGAGGCCAGCCCCAGCATTTT. This gives the protein CASSNRGGQPQHF.

The chain recombines TRBV9 with TRBJ2-7; 7 nucleotides line up with TRBD1. J lost 7 bases, V lost 5 bases, and 12 bases had no gene match. CDR1 is SGDLS and CDR2 is YYNGEE in the germline V gene. The CDR3 sequence is 14 residues long. As DNA, the CDR3 is TGTGCCAGCAGTCCCCGGACAGGCACTCCGGAGCAGTACTTC. This translates into CASSPRTGTPEQYF.

The V and J genes are TRBV13 and TRBJ2-7; 11 bases fit TRBD1. Germline V gene lookup returns CDR1 PRHDT and CDR2 FYEKMQ (reference sequence). J lost 2 bases, V lost 5 bases, and 5 bases had no gene match. The CDR3 length is 15 residues. For the CDR3, the DNA is TGTGCCAGCAGCCATGGGGGACAGGGGGCCTACGAGCAGTACTTC. Amino acid sequence: CASSHGGQGAYEQYF. Together with reference TRBV13 and TRBJ2-7, the CDR3 gives the full variable domain: AAGVIQSPRHLIKEKRETATLKCYPIPRHDTVYWYQQGPGQDPQFLISFYEKMQSDKGSIPDRFSAQQFSDYHSELNMSSLELGDSALYFCASSHGGQGAYEQYFGPGTRLTVT.

The chain employs TRBV5-1 and TRBJ2-7; 7 nucleotides match TRBD1. Germline CDR1 and CDR2: SGHRS and YFSETQ. The CDR3 totals 12 residues. With V trimmed by 8 bases and J by 2 bases, 4 bases remained unmatched. CDR3 nucleotide sequence: TGCGCCAGAGGGGGCACCACCTACGAGCAGTACTTC. Translation: CARGGTTYEQYF.

The CDR3 nucleotides are TGTGCCAGCAGTCTCACAGGGGCTTCCCATGAAAAACTGTTTTTT. It translates to CASSLTGASHEKLFF. The V and J genes are TRBV6-5 and TRBJ1-4; 7 nucleotides line up with TRBD1. The ends lost 5 bases at V and 6 bases at J; junction bases unmatched: 9. The CDR3 loop spans 15 amino acids. Germline CDR1 reads MNHEY; CDR2 reads SVGAGI.

The chain couples TRBV6-6 to TRBJ1-2; D possibly corresponds to TRBD1 (6 bases). The CDR3 contains 11 residues. The ends were cut back, 11 bases at V and 4 bases at J, with 11 bases in the middle. Germline values: CDR1 MNHNY, CDR2 SVGAGI (reference sequence). Written as DNA, the CDR3 is TGTGCCGCGGGGGCTAGCTATGGCTACACCTTC. As protein: CAAGASYGYTF.

The rearrangement uses TRBV7-6 and TRBJ2-1, with 13 bases that match TRBD2. This CDR3 comprises 18 residues. Trimming cost V 5 bases and J 3 bases; bases outside gene matches: 10. Germline V gene sequence: CDR1 SGHVS, CDR2 FNYEAQ. CDR3 DNA: TGTGCCAGCAGCCCAGGACTAGCGGGGGTTTCCTACTACAATGAGCAGTTCTTC. Protein: CASSPGLAGVSYYNEQFF.

This chain uses TRBV6-6 with TRBJ1-2; D gene uncertain. This CDR3 spans 13 amino acids. CDR1 is MNHNY and CDR2 is SVGAGI in the germline V gene (reference sequence). Trimming took off 6 bases at V and 6 bases at J, with 14 bases between the two ends. The DNA for the CDR3 is TGTGCCAGCAGGATCAACGGCGGAGATGGCTACACCTTC. It yields the protein CASRINGGDGYTF.

V is TRBV7-2 and J is TRBJ1-5; D gene unclear. The length of the CDR3 is 14 residues. Trimming stripped 5 bases from V and 0 bases from J, with 8 bases between. In germline, CDR1 is SGHTA, CDR2 FQGNSA. The DNA of the CDR3 is TGTGCCAGCAGCACCACTGTTAGCAATCAGCCCCAGCATTTT. Translation: CASSTTVSNQPQHF.